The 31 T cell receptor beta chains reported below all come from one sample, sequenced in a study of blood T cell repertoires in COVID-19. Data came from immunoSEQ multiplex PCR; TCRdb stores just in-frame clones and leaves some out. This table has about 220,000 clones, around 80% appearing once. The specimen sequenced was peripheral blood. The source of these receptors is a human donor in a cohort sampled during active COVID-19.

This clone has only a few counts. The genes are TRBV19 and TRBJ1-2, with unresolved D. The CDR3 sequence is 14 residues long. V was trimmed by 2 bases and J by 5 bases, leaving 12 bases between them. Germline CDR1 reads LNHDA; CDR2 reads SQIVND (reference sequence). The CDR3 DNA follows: TGTGCCAGTAGTATATCGGTTAGTTTGTATGGCTACACCTTC. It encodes CASSISVSLYGYTF. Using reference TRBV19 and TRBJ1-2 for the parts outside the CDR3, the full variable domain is DGGITQSPKYLFRKEGQNVTLSCEQNLNHDAMYWYRQDPGQGLRLIYYSQIVNDFQKGDIAEGYSVSREKKESFPLTVTSAQKNPTAFYLCASSISVSLYGYTFGSGTRLTVV.

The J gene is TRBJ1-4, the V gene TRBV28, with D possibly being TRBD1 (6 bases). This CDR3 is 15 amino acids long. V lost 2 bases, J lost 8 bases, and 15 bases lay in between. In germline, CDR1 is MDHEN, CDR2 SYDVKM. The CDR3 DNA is TGTGCCAGCAGTTTAGGTACAACAGGGCGAGAAAAACTGTTTTTT. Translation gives CASSLGTTGREKLFF.

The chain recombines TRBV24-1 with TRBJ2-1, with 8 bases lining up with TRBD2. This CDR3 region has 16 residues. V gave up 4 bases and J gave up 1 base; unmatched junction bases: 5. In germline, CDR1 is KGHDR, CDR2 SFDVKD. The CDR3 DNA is TGTGCCACCAGTGAGGTTAGCGGGACTTCCTACAATGAGCAGTTCTTC. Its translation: CATSEVSGTSYNEQFF.

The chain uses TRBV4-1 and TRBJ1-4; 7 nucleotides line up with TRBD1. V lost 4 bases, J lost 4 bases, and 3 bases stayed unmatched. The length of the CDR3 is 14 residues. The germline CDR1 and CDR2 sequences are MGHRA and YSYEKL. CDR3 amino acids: CASSPTGINEKLFF. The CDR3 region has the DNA TGCGCCAGCAGCCCGACAGGGATTAATGAAAAACTGTTTTTT.

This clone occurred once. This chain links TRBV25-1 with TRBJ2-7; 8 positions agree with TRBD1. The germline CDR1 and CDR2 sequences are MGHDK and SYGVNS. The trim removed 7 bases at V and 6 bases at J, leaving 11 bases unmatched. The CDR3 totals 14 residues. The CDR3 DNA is TGTGCCAGCACTCGGACAGGGCGGCCCTCCGAGCAGTACTTC. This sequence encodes CASTRTGRPSEQYF.

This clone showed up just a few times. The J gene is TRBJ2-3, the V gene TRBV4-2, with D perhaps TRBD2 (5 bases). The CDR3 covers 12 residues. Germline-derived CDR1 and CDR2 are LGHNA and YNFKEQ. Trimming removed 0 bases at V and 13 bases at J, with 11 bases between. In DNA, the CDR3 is TGTGCCAGCAGCCAAGACCGGCGGGCAAAGTATTTT. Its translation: CASSQDRRAKYF.

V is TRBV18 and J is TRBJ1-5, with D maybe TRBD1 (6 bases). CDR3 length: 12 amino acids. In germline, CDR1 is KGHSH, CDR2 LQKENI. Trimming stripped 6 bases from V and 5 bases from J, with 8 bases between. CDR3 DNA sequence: TGTGCCAGCTCGGACAGCCATCAGCCCCAGCATTTT. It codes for CASSDSHQPQHF.

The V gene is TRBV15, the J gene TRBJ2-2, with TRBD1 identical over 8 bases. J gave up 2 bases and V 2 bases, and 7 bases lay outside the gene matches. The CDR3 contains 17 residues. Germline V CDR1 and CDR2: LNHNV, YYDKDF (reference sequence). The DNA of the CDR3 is TGTGCCACCAGCAGATCCCCGGGACAGGTCAACACCGGGGAGCTGTTTTTT. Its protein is CATSRSPGQVNTGELFF.

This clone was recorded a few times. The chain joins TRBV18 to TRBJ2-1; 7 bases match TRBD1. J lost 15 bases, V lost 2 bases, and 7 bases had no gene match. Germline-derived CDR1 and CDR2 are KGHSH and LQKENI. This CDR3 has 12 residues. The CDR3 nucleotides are TGTGCCAGCTCACCAGGTCGACAGGGTGGGTTCTTC. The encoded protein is CASSPGRQGGFF.

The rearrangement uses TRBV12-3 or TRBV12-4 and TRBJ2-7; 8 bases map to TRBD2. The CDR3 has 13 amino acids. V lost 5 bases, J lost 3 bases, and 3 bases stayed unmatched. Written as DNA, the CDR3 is TGTGCCAGCAGTCCGGGACTAGGCTACGAGCAGTACTTC. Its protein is CASSPGLGYEQYF.

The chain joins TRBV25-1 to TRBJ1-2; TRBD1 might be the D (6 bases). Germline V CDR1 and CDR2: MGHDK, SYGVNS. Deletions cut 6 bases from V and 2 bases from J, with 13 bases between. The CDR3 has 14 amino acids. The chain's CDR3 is CASRAPGQNYGYTF. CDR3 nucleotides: TGTGCCAGCAGAGCCCCGGGACAAAACTATGGCTACACCTTC.

The CDR3 coding sequence is TGTGCCAGTAGTCTCTACGGGACAGGGGGCCTTTACGGCTATGGCTACACCTTC. It translates to CASSLYGTGGLYGYGYTF. V gene TRBV19 combines with J gene TRBJ1-2, with 12 bases fitting TRBD1. CDR3 length: 18 residues. J lost 4 bases, V lost 5 bases, and 14 bases had no gene match. Germline V gives CDR1 LNHDA, CDR2 SQIVND (reference sequence). The variable domain in full, completed from reference TRBV19 and TRBJ1-2, reads DGGITQSPKYLFRKEGQNVTLSCEQNLNHDAMYWYRQDPGQGLRLIYYSQIVNDFQKGDIAEGYSVSREKKESFPLTVTSAQKNPTAFYLCASSLYGTGGLYGYGYTFGSGTRLTVV.

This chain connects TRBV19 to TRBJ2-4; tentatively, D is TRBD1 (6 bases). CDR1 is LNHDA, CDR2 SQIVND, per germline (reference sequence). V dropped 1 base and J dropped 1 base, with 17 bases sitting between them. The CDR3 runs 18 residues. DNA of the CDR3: TGTGCCAGTAGTATAGGCAGGACAGCCAAGTTGGCCAAAAACATTCAGTACTTC. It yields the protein CASSIGRTAKLAKNIQYF.

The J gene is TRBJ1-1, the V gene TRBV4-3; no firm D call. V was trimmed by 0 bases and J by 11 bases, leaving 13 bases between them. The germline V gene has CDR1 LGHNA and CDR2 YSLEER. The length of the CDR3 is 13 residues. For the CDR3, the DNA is TGCGCCAGCAGCCAAGATCTTGCCGATGAGGCTTTCTTT. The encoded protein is CASSQDLADEAFF.

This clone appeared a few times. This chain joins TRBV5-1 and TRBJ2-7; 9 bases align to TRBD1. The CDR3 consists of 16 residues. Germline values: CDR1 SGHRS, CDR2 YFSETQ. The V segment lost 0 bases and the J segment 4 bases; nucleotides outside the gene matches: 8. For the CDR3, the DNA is TGCGCCAGCAGCTTGGGAGAACAGGGGGCTTGGTACGAGCAGTACTTC. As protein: CASSLGEQGAWYEQYF.

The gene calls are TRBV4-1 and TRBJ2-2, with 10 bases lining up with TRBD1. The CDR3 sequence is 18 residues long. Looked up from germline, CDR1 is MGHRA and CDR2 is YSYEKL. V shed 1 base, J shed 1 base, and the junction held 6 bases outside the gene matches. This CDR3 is CASSQGDWDRGNTGELFF. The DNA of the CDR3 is TGCGCCAGCAGCCAAGGGGACTGGGACAGGGGGAACACCGGGGAGCTGTTTTTT.

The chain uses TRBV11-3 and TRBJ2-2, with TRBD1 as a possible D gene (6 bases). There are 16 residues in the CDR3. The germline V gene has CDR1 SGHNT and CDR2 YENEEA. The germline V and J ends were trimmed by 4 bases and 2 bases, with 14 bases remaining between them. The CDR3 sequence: CASSSRAGANTGELFF. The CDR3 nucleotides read TGTGCCAGCAGCTCCCGGGCAGGGGCCAACACCGGGGAGCTGTTTTTT.

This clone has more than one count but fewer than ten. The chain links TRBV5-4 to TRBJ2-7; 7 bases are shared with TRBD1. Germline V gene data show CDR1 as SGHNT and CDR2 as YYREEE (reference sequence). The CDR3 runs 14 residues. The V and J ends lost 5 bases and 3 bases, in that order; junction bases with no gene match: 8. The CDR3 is CASSPRDRNYEQYF. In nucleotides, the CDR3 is TGTGCCAGCAGTCCCCGGGACAGAAACTACGAGCAGTACTTC.

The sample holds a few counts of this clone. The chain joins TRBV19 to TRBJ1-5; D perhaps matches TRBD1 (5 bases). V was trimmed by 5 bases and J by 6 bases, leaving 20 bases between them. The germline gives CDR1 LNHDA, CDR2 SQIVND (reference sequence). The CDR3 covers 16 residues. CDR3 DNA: TGTGCCAGTAGTGGTCTGTGGGGGGTGATCGGTCAGCCCCAGCATTTT. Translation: CASSGLWGVIGQPQHF. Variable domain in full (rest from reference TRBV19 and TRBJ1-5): DGGITQSPKYLFRKEGQNVTLSCEQNLNHDAMYWYRQDPGQGLRLIYYSQIVNDFQKGDIAEGYSVSREKKESFPLTVTSAQKNPTAFYLCASSGLWGVIGQPQHFGDGTRLSIL.

This CDR3 reads CATSGGQGGWPQHF. The CDR3 DNA reads as TGTGCCACCAGTGGGGGGCAGGGGGGATGGCCCCAGCATTTT. The genes are TRBV24-1 and TRBJ1-5, with 7 bases matching TRBD1. This CDR3 spans 14 amino acids. V was pared by 5 bases and J by 9 bases, with 9 bases of the junction left unmatched. Germline CDR1 and CDR2: KGHDR and SFDVKD.

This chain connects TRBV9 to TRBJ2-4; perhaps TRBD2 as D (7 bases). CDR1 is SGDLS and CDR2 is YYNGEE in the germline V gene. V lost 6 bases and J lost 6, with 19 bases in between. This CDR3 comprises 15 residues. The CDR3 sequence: CASNVGGHRTNIQYF. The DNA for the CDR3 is TGTGCCAGCAACGTCGGGGGGCACAGGACAAACATTCAGTACTTC.

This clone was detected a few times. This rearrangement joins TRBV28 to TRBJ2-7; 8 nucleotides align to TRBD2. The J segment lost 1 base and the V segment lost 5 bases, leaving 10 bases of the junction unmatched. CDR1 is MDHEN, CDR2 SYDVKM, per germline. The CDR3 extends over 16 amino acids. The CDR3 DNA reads TGTGCCAGCAGTCCCGGGGGGGGTGTGAGGTCCTACGAGCAGTACTTC. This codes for CASSPGGGVRSYEQYF.

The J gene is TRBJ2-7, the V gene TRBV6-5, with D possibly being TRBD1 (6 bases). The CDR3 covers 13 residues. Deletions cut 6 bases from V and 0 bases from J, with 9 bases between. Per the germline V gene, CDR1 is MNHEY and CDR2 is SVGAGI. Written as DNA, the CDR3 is TGTGCCAGCAGCCCGACAGGCTCCTACGAGCAGTACTTC. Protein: CASSPTGSYEQYF.

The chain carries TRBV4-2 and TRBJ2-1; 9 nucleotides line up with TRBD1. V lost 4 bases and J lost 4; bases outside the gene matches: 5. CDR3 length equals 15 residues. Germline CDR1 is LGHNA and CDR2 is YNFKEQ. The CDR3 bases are TGTGCCAGCAGCCTCACAGGGGGCGCGTACAATGAGCAGTTCTTC. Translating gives CASSLTGGAYNEQFF.

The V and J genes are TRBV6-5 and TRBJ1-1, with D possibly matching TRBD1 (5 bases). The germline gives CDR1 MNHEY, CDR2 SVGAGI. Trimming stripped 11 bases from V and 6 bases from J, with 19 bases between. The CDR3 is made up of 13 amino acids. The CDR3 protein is CAGQGRYGAEAFF. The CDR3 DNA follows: TGTGCCGGCCAGGGAAGGTATGGCGCTGAAGCTTTCTTT.

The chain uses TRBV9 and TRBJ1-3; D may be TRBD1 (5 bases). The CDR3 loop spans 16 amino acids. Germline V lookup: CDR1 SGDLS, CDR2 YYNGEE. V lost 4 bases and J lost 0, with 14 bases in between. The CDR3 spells CASSRGRGISGNTIYF. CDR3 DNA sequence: TGTGCCAGCAGCCGAGGGAGGGGCATCTCTGGAAACACCATATATTTT.

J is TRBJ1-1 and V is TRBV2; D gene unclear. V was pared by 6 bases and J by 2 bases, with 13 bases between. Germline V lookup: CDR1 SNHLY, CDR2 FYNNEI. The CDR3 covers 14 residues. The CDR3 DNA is TGTGCCAGCAGCCCGATTATACAAAACACTGAAGCTTTCTTT. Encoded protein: CASSPIIQNTEAFF.

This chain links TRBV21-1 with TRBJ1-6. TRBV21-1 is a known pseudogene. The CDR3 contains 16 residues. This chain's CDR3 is CASSKASQGRDSPLHF. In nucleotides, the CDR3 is TGTGCCAGCAGCAAAGCGAGTCAGGGGAGGGATTCACCCCTCCACTTT.

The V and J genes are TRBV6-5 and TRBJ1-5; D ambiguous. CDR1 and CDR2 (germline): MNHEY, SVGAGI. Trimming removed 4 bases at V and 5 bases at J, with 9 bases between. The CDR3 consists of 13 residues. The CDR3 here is CASSSTKDQPQHF. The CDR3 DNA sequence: TGTGCCAGCAGTTCGACAAAGGATCAGCCCCAGCATTTT.

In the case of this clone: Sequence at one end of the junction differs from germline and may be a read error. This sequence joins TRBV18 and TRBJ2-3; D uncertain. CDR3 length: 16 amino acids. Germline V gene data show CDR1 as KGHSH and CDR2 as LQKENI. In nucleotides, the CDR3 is TGTGCCAGCTCCCCACTTCAGCGCCGGAGCACAGATACGCAGTATTTT. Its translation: CASSPLQRRSTDTQYF. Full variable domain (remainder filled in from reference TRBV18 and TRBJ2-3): NAGVMQNPRHLVRRRGQEARLRCSPMKGHSHVYWYRQLPEEGLKFMVYLQKENIIDESGMPKERFSAEFPKEGPSILRIQQVVRGDSAAYFCASSPLQRRSTDTQYFGPGTRLTVL.

CDR3 amino acids: CASTSGTTYNEQFF. The CDR3 nucleotides read TGTGCCAGTACCTCGGGGACAACTTACAATGAGCAGTTCTTC. The chain recombines TRBV19 with TRBJ2-1; D might be TRBD1 (6 bases). The germline V gene encodes CDR1 LNHDA and CDR2 SQIVND (reference sequence). This CDR3 region has 14 residues. The ends were cut back, 7 bases at V and 4 bases at J, with 14 bases in the middle.